These 27 T cell receptor beta chains were all obtained from the same sample, sequenced in a study of beta chain features in type 1 diabetes. Study-wide results and caveats: All four CD4+ subsets from Type 1 diabetes patients carried moderately but significantly shorter TCRB CDR3s.

Antigens for these TCRs are unknown. Expressed TCRB transcripts were sequenced, since all the RNA that had been isolated was reverse transcribed. Libraries were prepared by immunoSEQ multiplex PCR; TCRdb keeps only in-frame clonotypes and omits some of them. The sample yields about 400,000 clones, roughly 13% seen once. The sequenced material came from naive CD4+ T cells from blood. The receptors stem from a woman between 18 and 29 years old with type 1 diabetes.

The rearrangement uses TRBV5-1 and TRBJ2-1; 8 nucleotides agree with TRBD2. Germline lookup yields CDR1 SGHRS and CDR2 YFSETQ. The junction had 6 bases not matched to a gene; V was cut back by 6 bases and J by 1 base. The CDR3 is 15 amino acids. The DNA for the CDR3 is TGCGCCAGCATACGTGGGACTAGTTCCTACAATGAGCAGTTCTTC. This codes for CASIRGTSSYNEQFF.

The chain combines TRBV30 with TRBJ1-5; tentative D call: TRBD1 (6 bases). V was shortened by 5 bases and J by 7 bases, with 18 bases between the two germline ends. The CDR3 length is 14 residues. Germline V CDR1 and CDR2: GTSNPN, SVGIG (reference sequence). The CDR3 nucleotides read TGTGCCTGGTCACGTGGGGGCCTTGGGCAGCCCCAGCATTTT. Protein: CAWSRGGLGQPQHF. Looking up the rest from reference TRBV30 and TRBJ1-5 gives the full variable domain: SQTIHQWPATLVQPVGSPLSLECTVEGTSNPNLYWYRQAAGRGLQLLFYSVGIGQISSEVPQNLSASRPQDRQFILSSKKLLLSDSGFYLCAWSRGGLGQPQHFGDGTRLSIL.

This clone showed up just a few times. The chain employs TRBV10-1 and TRBJ2-5; D is unresolved. CDR3 length: 13 residues. Trimming pared 7 bases from V and 2 bases from J, leaving 11 bases between. Germline V gene sequence: CDR1 WNHNN, CDR2 SYGVQD (reference sequence). CDR3 in DNA: TGCGCCAGCACCCGTCACACACAAGAGACCCAGTACTTC. Its translation: CASTRHTQETQYF.

This clone was seen a few times. V and J are TRBV12-5 and TRBJ2-5, with D maybe TRBD2 (5 bases). V lost 5 bases to trimming and J lost 3 bases, with 13 bases between them. This CDR3 has 14 residues. Germline V CDR1 and CDR2: LGHNT, FRNRAP. The CDR3 region is CASGVRVGEETQYF. CDR3 nucleotides: TGTGCTAGTGGTGTGAGGGTGGGAGAAGAGACCCAGTACTTC.

The chain links TRBV15 to TRBJ2-3; TRBD2 aligns across 12 bases. J was trimmed by 4 bases and V by 0 bases; bases with no gene match: 11. The CDR3 runs to 19 residues. From germline, CDR1 is LNHNV and CDR2 YYDKDF (reference sequence). CDR3 nucleotides: TGTGCCACCAGCAGAGATCGCCCTAGCGGGAGGGCCAGCGCAGATACGCAGTATTTT. Its translation: CATSRDRPSGRASADTQYF.

The chain joins TRBV11-3 to TRBJ2-5; no firm D call. The CDR3 runs to 14 residues. V shed 1 base and J shed 3 bases, with 9 bases lying between them. The germline gives CDR1 SGHNT, CDR2 YENEEA. The CDR3 coding sequence is TGTGCCAGCAGCTTAGTCCTGGTAGAAGAGACCCAGTACTTC. Translating gives CASSLVLVEETQYF.

This clone turned up a few times. This chain uses TRBV5-1 with TRBJ2-1, with D possibly TRBD1 on 6 matching bases. The CDR3 length is 11 residues. CDR1 is SGHRS and CDR2 is YFSETQ in the germline V gene. The V gene lost 10 bases and the J gene lost 6 bases, with 11 bases spanning the gap. The CDR3 here is CARTEGNEQFF. As DNA, the CDR3 is TGCGCCCGGACAGAAGGCAATGAGCAGTTCTTC.

In this sample, this clone turned up a few times. The chain carries TRBV7-9 and TRBJ1-4; unclear D gene. The CDR3 runs 15 residues. Germline V gene data show CDR1 as SEHNR and CDR2 as FQNEAQ (reference sequence). V was pared by 1 base and J by 8 bases, with 14 bases between. This chain's CDR3 is CASSLDRTAYEKLFF. In nucleotides, the CDR3 is TGTGCCAGCAGCTTAGACCGAACAGCCTACGAAAAACTGTTTTTT.

This clone was seen a few times. V usage is TRBV28 and J usage is TRBJ2-7; D is undetermined. The CDR3 has 13 amino acids. V was shortened by 6 bases and J by 2 bases, with 11 bases between the two germline ends. Germline-derived CDR1 and CDR2 are MDHEN and SYDVKM. DNA of the CDR3: TGTGCCAGCAGGGAAGACGGAGCCTACGAGCAGTACTTC. Its protein is CASREDGAYEQYF.

This clone has just a few counts. The chain is built from TRBV9 and TRBJ2-7, with a possible D match to TRBD2 (6 bases). Trimming shortened V by 0 bases and J by 5 bases, and 15 bases separated the two germline ends. Germline V gives CDR1 SGDLS, CDR2 YYNGEE. This CDR3 is built from 15 residues. The CDR3 DNA is TGTGCCAGCAGCGTAGGTGGGGGAGGAGTAGACGAGCAGTACTTC. Protein: CASSVGGGGVDEQYF.

The chain couples TRBV5-1 to TRBJ2-7; maybe TRBD2 (6 bases). Trimming pared 4 bases from V and 2 bases from J, leaving 19 bases between. The CDR3 contains 16 residues. Looked up from germline, CDR1 is SGHRS and CDR2 is YFSETQ. CDR3 protein: CASSALYPGAAYEQYF. CDR3 coding DNA: TGCGCCAGCAGCGCACTCTACCCGGGAGCCGCCTACGAGCAGTACTTC.

This clone was detected a few times. This chain links TRBV5-1 with TRBJ1-1, with D unclear. The CDR3 spans 14 residues. CDR1 and CDR2 (germline): SGHRS, YFSETQ. Trimming left V 6 bases short and J 2 bases short, with 14 bases between. In DNA, the CDR3 is TGCGCCAGCACTCCCGGAGGGAGTAACACTGAAGCTTTCTTT. It encodes CASTPGGSNTEAFF.

The V gene is TRBV30, the J gene TRBJ1-2; D call uncertain. Germline CDR1 is GTSNPN and CDR2 is SVGIG (reference sequence). The CDR3 totals 13 residues. V lost 3 bases and J lost 0, with 8 bases in between. The DNA for the CDR3 is TGTGCCTGGAGGGCTCCCCCTAACTATGGCTACACCTTC. Its protein is CAWRAPPNYGYTF.

The V and J genes are TRBV4-1 and TRBJ2-6, with 7 bases lining up with TRBD1. Losses at the gene ends were 2 bases for V and 1 base for J; bases not matched to a gene: 8. CDR3 size: 18 residues. Germline V gene sequence: CDR1 MGHRA, CDR2 YSYEKL. The CDR3 is CASSQPRTGRSGANVLTF. The CDR3 DNA follows: TGCGCCAGCAGCCAACCGCGGACAGGCCGATCTGGGGCCAACGTCCTGACTTTC.

This clone showed up just a few times. The CDR3 here is CASRGGASDTQYF. The CDR3, as DNA: TGTGCCAGCAGAGGGGGGGCGTCAGATACGCAGTATTTT. This chain joins TRBV2 and TRBJ2-3, with D perhaps matching TRBD2 (7 bases). Trimming cost V 6 bases and J 4 bases, with 11 bases left between them. CDR1 and CDR2 from the germline V gene are SNHLY and FYNNEI. The CDR3 spans 13 residues.

The CDR3 DNA follows: TGTGCCAGCAGCCTCGCAGGGGGACAGGGGAACCAGTACTTC. Its translation: CASSLAGGQGNQYF. The chain carries TRBV27 and TRBJ2-5, with TRBD1 matching 10 bases. Per the germline V gene, CDR1 is MNHEY and CDR2 is SMNVEV (reference sequence). V shed 6 bases and J 10 bases; nucleotides not matched to a gene: 11. The CDR3 spans 14 residues.

The CDR3 loop reads CASSETGGASGANVLTF. CDR3 coding DNA: TGCGCCAGCAGCGAAACAGGGGGCGCATCTGGGGCCAACGTCCTGACTTTC. V and J are TRBV5-1 and TRBJ2-6; TRBD1 matches at 9 bases. In germline, CDR1 is SGHRS, CDR2 YFSETQ. The length of the CDR3 is 17 residues. With 4 bases clipped from V and 1 base from J, the junction kept 6 bases outside the gene matches. The full variable domain, completed using reference TRBV5-1 and TRBJ2-6, is KAGVTQTPRYLIKTRGQQVTLSCSPISGHRSVSWYQQTPGQGLQFLFEYFSETQRNKGNFPGRFSGRQFSNSRSEMNVSTLELGDSALYLCASSETGGASGANVLTFGAGSRLTVL.

This clone was found a few times. The chain recombines TRBV6-5 with TRBJ1-5; 7 bases agree with TRBD1. The germline V gene encodes CDR1 MNHEY and CDR2 SVGAGI. V gave up 5 bases and J gave up 8 bases; unmatched junction bases: 12. The CDR3 consists of 15 residues. This CDR3 reads CASSAGQVGHEPQHF. The DNA for the CDR3 is TGTGCCAGCAGTGCCGGACAGGTTGGACATGAGCCCCAGCATTTT.

The chain couples TRBV18 to TRBJ1-5; D is perhaps TRBD1 (5 bases). The V end lost 8 bases, the J end lost 7 bases, and 15 bases lay between the germline ends. The CDR3 length is 13 residues. Per the germline V gene, CDR1 is KGHSH and CDR2 is LQKENI. The CDR3 DNA sequence: TGTGCCAGCGATCAAGGGGAAAGGCAGCCCCAGCATTTT. This encodes CASDQGERQPQHF.

The chain employs TRBV11-3 and TRBJ2-5, with D possibly matching TRBD2 (6 bases). The V gene lost 4 bases and the J gene lost 5 bases, with 11 bases spanning the gap. The CDR3 runs to 13 residues. Germline loops: CDR1 SGHNT, CDR2 YENEEA. This CDR3 is CASSSRDFETQYF. For the CDR3, the DNA is TGTGCCAGCAGCTCACGGGACTTTGAGACCCAGTACTTC.

The chain uses TRBV18 and TRBJ2-3; the match to TRBD2 covers 7 bases. Germline assignment: CDR1 KGHSH and CDR2 LQKENI. J gave up 3 bases and V 10 bases, and 13 bases lay outside the gene matches. This CDR3 comprises 15 residues. CDR3 protein: CAMRRLAFQTDTQYF. CDR3 bases: TGTGCCATGCGCAGACTAGCATTTCAGACAGATACGCAGTATTTT.

In this sample, this clone turned up a few times. The DNA of the CDR3 is TGTGCCAGCAGCTTAGCTCCCAGGGGGGGCAATCAGCCCCAGCATTTT. This gives the protein CASSLAPRGGNQPQHF. V usage is TRBV11-2 and J usage is TRBJ1-5, with TRBD1 identical over 7 bases. The CDR3 has 16 residues. Germline lookup yields CDR1 SGHAT and CDR2 FQNNGV. V shed 1 base, J shed 2 bases, and the junction held 5 bases outside the gene matches. The whole variable domain, remainder taken from reference TRBV11-2 and TRBJ1-5, is EAGVAQSPRYKIIEKRQSVAFWCNPISGHATLYWYQQILGQGPKLLIQFQNNGVVDDSQLPKDRFSAERLKGVDSTLKIQPAKLEDSAVYLCASSLAPRGGNQPQHFGDGTRLSIL.

CDR3 nucleotide sequence: TGTGCCAGCTCAGGGCCTTCCTACGAGCAGTACTTC. It specifies CASSGPSYEQYF. The chain carries TRBV18 and TRBJ2-7; D remains ambiguous. Trimming removed 5 bases from V and 1 base from J, with 6 bases in between. This CDR3 comprises 12 residues. Germline loops: CDR1 KGHSH, CDR2 LQKENI.

The V and J genes are TRBV15 and TRBJ1-1, with TRBD1 matching over 7 bases. This CDR3 is 17 amino acids long. CDR1 LNHNV and CDR2 YYDKDF come from the germline V gene (reference sequence). V lost 0 bases to trimming and J lost 6 bases; unmatched junction nucleotides: 13. CDR3 DNA: TGTGCCACCAGCAGAGAGACAGGGATAGTTATCTCCGCTGAAGCTTTCTTT. It yields the protein CATSRETGIVISAEAFF.

The chain employs TRBV5-4 and TRBJ2-1; the D is unclear. Germline lookup yields CDR1 SGHNT and CDR2 YYREEE (reference sequence). The length of the CDR3 is 15 residues. With 4 bases removed from V and 0 bases from J, the gap between germline ends came to 11 bases. The CDR3 nucleotides are TGTGCCAGCAGCGGTCCCACTTACTCCTACAATGAGCAGTTCTTC. This codes for CASSGPTYSYNEQFF.

This clone occurred a few times. The rearrangement joins TRBV30 to TRBJ2-3, with D uncertain. Germline CDR1 is GTSNPN and CDR2 is SVGIG (reference sequence). This CDR3 has 11 amino acids. Trimming left V 3 bases short and J 6 bases short, with 7 bases between. The CDR3 region is CAWSPLDTQYF. The CDR3 nucleotides read TGTGCCTGGAGCCCTTTGGATACGCAGTATTTT. Drawing the rest from reference TRBV30 and TRBJ2-3, the complete variable domain is SQTIHQWPATLVQPVGSPLSLECTVEGTSNPNLYWYRQAAGRGLQLLFYSVGIGQISSEVPQNLSASRPQDRQFILSSKKLLLSDSGFYLCAWSPLDTQYFGPGTRLTVL.

The chain recombines TRBV19 with TRBJ2-7, with 7 bases lining up with TRBD1. The germline V gene encodes CDR1 LNHDA and CDR2 SQIVND (reference sequence). CDR3 size: 16 residues. V trimming: 5 bases; J trimming: 3 bases; junction bases outside the gene matches: 13. CDR3 in amino acids: CASSAKPGTVFYEQYF. For the CDR3, the DNA is TGTGCCAGTAGTGCAAAGCCCGGGACAGTCTTCTACGAGCAGTACTTC.